Here is one T cell receptor beta chain with its context. The source of the sample is a study of blood T cell repertoires in COVID-19. How the authors handled the data: Nucleated cell counts were estimated from reference gene primer amplification. Profiled with immunoSEQ multiplex PCR; TCRdb holds only in-frame clones, not every one. Clonal size and the V and J genes are those of that table, whereas D and trimming came from the DNA. The table has some 150,000 clones, less than 85% seen once; the top ten hold roughly 6.5%. The clonotype was recovered from a human donor in a cohort sampled during active COVID-19. The sample consisted of peripheral blood.

This CDR3 reads CASTTEMNTEAFF. The DNA for the CDR3 is TGCGCCAGCACAACGGAGATGAACACTGAAGCTTTCTTT. The chain joins TRBV5-1 to TRBJ1-1; D remains unclear. Trimming shortened V by 6 bases and J by 0 bases, and 9 bases separated the two germline ends. Germline CDR1 SGHRS, CDR2 YFSETQ. The CDR3 covers 13 residues.